One and the same sample provided the 4 T cell receptor beta chains below, sequenced in a study of T cell responses to AZD1222 COVID-19 vaccine. Sequencing was performed with immunoSEQ multiplex PCR; in TCRdb, only in-frame clones are kept and a portion is missing. Here the sample spans around 84,000 clones, around 86% being singletons. The sequencing used peripheral blood, collected on day 0 of AZD1222 vaccination. The receptor source for this set is an adult in good health.

As concerns this clone: The junction departs from germline at one end; a sequencing error may be responsible. The chain is built from TRBV10-3 and TRBJ1-3; D perhaps matches TRBD1 (5 bases). CDR1 is ENHRY, CDR2 SYGVKD, per germline. CDR3 length equals 10 residues. Here the CDR3 reads CAISEGTTEF. The CDR3 DNA reads TGTGCCATCAGTGAGGGGACGACCGAGTTT.

J is TRBJ1-2 and V is TRBV6-2 or TRBV6-3; D unresolved. Between the trimmed V and J ends, which lost 5 bases and 6 bases, there was a span of 10 bases. Germline-derived CDR1 and CDR2 are MNHEY and SVGEGT. There are 12 residues in the CDR3. CDR3 coding DNA: TGTGCCAGCAGTCCCGGGATAAATGGCTACACCTTC. This gives the protein CASSPGINGYTF.

The chain has TRBV2 and TRBJ2-5; a possible D gene is TRBD2 (6 bases). CDR1 is SNHLY and CDR2 is FYNNEI in the germline V gene. The CDR3 loop spans 14 amino acids. V gave up 3 bases and J gave up 7 bases, with 15 bases separating them. For the CDR3, the DNA is TGTGCCAGCAGTGAGATAGTGGTGGGGGGGACCCAGTACTTC. It specifies CASSEIVVGGTQYF.

V gene TRBV29-1 combines with J gene TRBJ2-1, with 12 bases fitting TRBD2. The V segment lost 4 bases and the J segment 9 bases; nucleotides outside the gene matches: 7. From germline, CDR1 is SQVTM and CDR2 ANQGSEA. CDR3 length equals 14 residues. As DNA, the CDR3 is TGCAGCGTTGGGATGATGACTAGCGGGAGTGAGCAGTTCTTC. Amino acids: CSVGMMTSGSEQFF.